This T cell receptor beta chain was sequenced during a study of CD8+ T cells in alopecia areata (dated by TCRdb to the late 2010s). Study-wide context: The treated patients took part in an open-label pilot trial in which moderate-to-severe alopecia areata was treated with oral tofacitinib at 5 to 10 mg twice daily. The SALT score, which quantifies the percentage of affected scalp surface area, was used to measure disease severity in treated patients. RNA was extracted with the PAXgene miRNA kit for fixed scalp, the miRNeasy kit for PBMCs, and the RNeasy kit for mouse skin. In humans, TCRbeta sequencing was performed on scalp tissue and on sorted CD4+ and CD8+ peripheral blood T cells from healthy controls and from patients with patchy or totalis/universalis alopecia areata. To study T cell clonal expansion in alopecia areata, the researchers applied high-throughput TCRbeta sequencing to both the C3H/HeJ mouse model and human patients. Patients stayed on tofacitinib for 6 to 18 months and then had 6 months of follow-up off drug so that delayed response and recurrence could be assessed. Patients on tofacitinib were biopsied at baseline and after 4 and 24 weeks of treatment, and several of the patients also had a later scalp biopsy. Clonality in the scalp was compared among normal scalp (n=4), patchy alopecia areata scalp (n=8), and alopecia totalis/universalis scalp (n=8). TCRbeta CDR3 regions were amplified by immunoSEQ multiplex PCR with 35 Vbeta forward and 13 Jbeta reverse primers. What the authors observed across the whole study: Compared with normal scalp, lesional scalp, particularly in alopecia totalis/universalis, had higher clonality and more expanded CD8+ clones, which suggests antigenic drive. Resident alphabeta T cells in normal human skin are also sequenced, complicating scalp TCR repertoire analysis, unlike mouse skin dominated by gammadelta T cells. With tofacitinib, both scalp clonality and the number of expanded CD8+ clones among the top 100 scalp clones went down significantly. Because the treated cohort was small and had only one nonresponder, larger studies are needed to examine links between baseline CD8+ expansion and response. During tofacitinib treatment, many expanded lesional clones stuck around in both scalp and blood, and this persistence may partly explain why relapse happens after treatment is stopped. Shared TCR sequences between patients were less evident than in mice, which may be partly attributable to HLA diversity in the patient population.

Per the germline V gene, SGHTA is the CDR1 and FQGNSA is the CDR2. The CDR3 covers 12 residues, taking in both the cysteine and the phenylalanine. Only the CDR3 DNA is retained, 36 bases long and in frame from the first base. V and J are truncated by 5 bases and 5 bases respectively, leaving an intervening sequence of 7 bases. Comments on this clone: The antigen it binds to is not known. Qualities for individual bases were not recorded, and no much larger clone is one base off.

Receptor amplification or capture employed the immunoSEQ multiplex PCR assay. To provide template for TCR sequencing, every sample had RNA extracted and reverse transcribed into cDNA. First-strand cDNA was synthesized with SuperScript III using a 2:1 mix of oligo-dT and random hexamers. A synthetic immune receptor repertoire was used to gauge amplification bias, and whatever bias remained was removed computationally. The original methods were these. After raw reads were preprocessed to remove errors, the CDR3 was defined following IMGT conventions as running from the conserved cysteine to phenylalanine. Clonality was computed as 1 minus the Shannon entropy, with the entropy normalized by log2 of the number of productive unique TCRs. Whether scalp clones were CD4 or CD8 was inferred by matching scalp TCRbeta sequences against CD4 and CD8 repertoires sorted from blood. TCRdb took this table from immuneACCESS and kept in-frame rearrangements with V and J called. Such tables lack part of the clones; where checked against another copy, unresolved V genes explain under half of the gap, and the rest is unexplained. The DNA was the basis for D and trimming; V, J and clone size are from that table. The sample contains around 210,000 clones, 64% of them found a single time. More than 3.5% of the sample belongs to the ten largest clones.

This sample's time point label indicates: less than five weeks on oral tofacitinib. The label giving this sample's treatment or condition can be read as: oral pan-JAK inhibitor, 5-10 mg twice daily. Lesional scalp punch biopsies and peripheral blood were obtained from alopecia areata patients. PBMCs were separated by density centrifugation and stained for CD3, CD4 and CD8, after which CD4+ and CD8+ T cells were sorted on a FACSAria. The TCR sequence derives from a human donor with alopecia areata. The chain is encoded by TRBV7-2 joined to TRBJ1-5; the D gene is not confidently resolved. The input for sequencing was CD4+ T cells sorted from blood, taken at week 4, from a patient treated with tofacitinib. The CDR3 amino acid sequence is: CASSPRDQPQHF. In nucleotides, the sequence is TGTGCCAGCAGCCCCCGGGATCAGCCCCAGCATTTT.